This T cell receptor beta chain appears in the sequencing data of a study of T cell changes during pregnancy in multiple sclerosis. The CDR3 extends over 13 amino acids. The J segment lost 7 bases and the V segment lost 7 bases, leaving 10 bases of the junction unmatched. This clone was seen a few times. Profiling relied on immunoSEQ multiplex PCR, and the TCRdb table lists in-frame clones only, not all of them. This sample has more than 65,000 clones, with nearly 95% found just once. The origin of this receptor is a female donor with multiple sclerosis, enrolled in a pregnancy study. This sequence joins TRBV23-1 and TRBJ2-7; 7 nucleotides line up with TRBD1. TRBV23-1 is filed as an ORF, its function uncertain. This material consisted of peripheral blood, taken in the second trimester of pregnancy. CDR3: CASIPGQAVEQYF. The DNA for the CDR3 is TGCGCCAGCATTCCAGGACAGGCGGTGGAGCAGTACTTC.